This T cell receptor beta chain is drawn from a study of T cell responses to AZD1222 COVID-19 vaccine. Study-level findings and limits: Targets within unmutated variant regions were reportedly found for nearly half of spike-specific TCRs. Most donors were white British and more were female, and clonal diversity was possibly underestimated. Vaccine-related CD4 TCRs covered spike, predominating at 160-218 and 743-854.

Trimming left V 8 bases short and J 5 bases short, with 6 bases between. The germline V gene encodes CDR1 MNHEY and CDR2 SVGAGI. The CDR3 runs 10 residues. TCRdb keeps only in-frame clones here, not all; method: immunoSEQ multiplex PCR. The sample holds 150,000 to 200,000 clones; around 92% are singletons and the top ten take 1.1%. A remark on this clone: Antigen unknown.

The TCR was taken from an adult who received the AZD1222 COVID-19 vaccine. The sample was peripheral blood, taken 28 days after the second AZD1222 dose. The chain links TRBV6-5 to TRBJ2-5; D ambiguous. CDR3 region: CASGLETQYF. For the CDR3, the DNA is TGTGCCAGCGGCTTGGAGACCCAGTACTTC.